These T cell receptor beta chains were read from a single sample in a study of beta chain features in type 1 diabetes. Measured with immunoSEQ multiplex PCR; TCRdb has only the in-frame clones, and not every one. The sample lists almost 350,000 clones, around 8% occurring once. The sample comprised central memory CD4+ T cells from blood. Source of these receptors: a woman under 30 in good health. CDR3s include the opening cysteine and the closing phenylalanine or tryptophan. A D gene is named only where the DNA matches it firmly. Clone size appears in some rows only: once, few, many, or a class for an expanded clone.

abundance: NA; d_gene: NA; j_gene: TRBJ2-3; v_gene: TRBV15; CDR3aa: CATSRDRWTDTQYF; CDR3nt: TGTGCCACCAGCAGAGATCGTTGGACAGATACGCAGTATTTT
abundance: few; d_gene: TRBD1; j_gene: TRBJ2-3; v_gene: TRBV6-5; CDR3aa: CASSSGGRGTDTQYF; CDR3nt: TGTGCCAGCAGTTCAGGGGGTAGGGGCACAGATACGCAGTATTTT
abundance: NA; d_gene: NA; j_gene: TRBJ1-2; v_gene: TRBV6-1; CDR3aa: CASSERGTGYTF; CDR3nt: TGTGCCAGCAGTGAACGAGGGACTGGCTACACCTTC
abundance: NA; d_gene: NA; j_gene: TRBJ2-4; v_gene: TRBV7-2; CDR3aa: CASSFYRAKNIQYF; CDR3nt: TGTGCCAGCAGCTTTTACAGAGCCAAAAACATTCAGTACTTC
abundance: few; d_gene: NA; j_gene: TRBJ1-2; v_gene: TRBV7-9; CDR3aa: CASSLPNRVGYTF; CDR3nt: TGTGCCAGCAGCTTACCGAATAGGGTTGGCTACACCTTC
abundance: few; d_gene: TRBD2; j_gene: TRBJ2-1; v_gene: TRBV28; CDR3aa: CASAGTSGRYNEQFF; CDR3nt: TGTGCCAGCGCCGGCACTAGCGGGAGATACAATGAGCAGTTCTTC
abundance: NA; d_gene: TRBD2; j_gene: TRBJ2-3; v_gene: TRBV7-9; CDR3aa: CASSQGLAGSDTQYF; CDR3nt: TGTGCCAGCAGCCAGGGACTAGCGGGATCGGATACGCAGTATTTT
abundance: many; d_gene: NA; j_gene: TRBJ2-6; v_gene: TRBV14; CDR3aa: CASSQDAGANVLTF; CDR3nt: TGTGCCAGCAGCCAAGATGCGGGGGCCAACGTCCTGACTTTC
abundance: many; d_gene: NA; j_gene: TRBJ2-6; v_gene: TRBV11-1; CDR3aa: CASSFFGANVLTF; CDR3nt: TGTGCCAGCAGCTTCTTTGGGGCCAACGTCCTGACTTTC
abundance: few; d_gene: NA; j_gene: TRBJ2-1; v_gene: TRBV10-3; CDR3aa: CAITSHNEQFF; CDR3nt: TGTGCCATCACTAGCCACAATGAGCAGTTCTTC
abundance: NA; d_gene: TRBD2; j_gene: TRBJ2-5; v_gene: TRBV5-1; CDR3aa: CASSFVLAGARETQYF; CDR3nt: TGCGCCAGCAGCTTTGTACTAGCGGGAGCACGAGAGACCCAGTACTTC
abundance: few; d_gene: TRBD1; j_gene: TRBJ2-5; v_gene: TRBV7-6; CDR3aa: CASSPRQGQETQYF; CDR3nt: TGTGCCAGCAGCCCGAGACAGGGACAAGAGACCCAGTACTTC
abundance: NA; d_gene: NA; j_gene: TRBJ2-1; v_gene: TRBV15; CDR3aa: CATGSGSYNEQFF; CDR3nt: TGTGCCACCGGGTCGGGCTCCTACAATGAGCAGTTCTTC